This paragraph reports one T cell receptor beta chain. The sample holds a few counts of this clone. No antigen is known for it. No base qualities exist here, and no much larger clone lies one base off it. The record originates from a study of cytomegalovirus exposure and HLA in healthy donors (TCRdb year 2017). Looking at the study overall: An earlier analysis of about 560 of the donors reported under 300 Gb of sequence data and about 120 million unique TCR beta sequences obtained from around 180 million T cells. On average, around 200,000 unique TCR beta nucleotide sequences were sequenced per donor among 300 to 500 genotyped donors of the cohort, with roughly 19% of those sequences being non-productive. Every discovery cohort repertoire had been produced on one sequencing platform. In a later analysis, previously published TCR beta repertoires from 670 or so donors were re-analyzed and high-resolution HLA genotyping was added so that TCR occurrence patterns could be studied. Several DR-DQ haplotypes were handled as single units for association and clustering, since linkage in the cohort was strong. An earlier analysis of a few hundred of the donors applied high-throughput TCR beta sequencing to assess whether each TCR beta V gene segment acted as functional or pseudogenic. An early release covering over 500 HLA-typed donors comprised approximately 300 gigabases of sequencing data and 85 million to 100 million unique TCR sequences. To predict cytomegalovirus infection status, the study brought together high-throughput TCR immunosequencing, statistical association of individual TCRs with disease status, and machine learning. Donor age, sex, ethnicity and CMV serostatus were collected together with the repertoire data. A separate validation cohort of about 110 different subjects was used in addition to the 666-subject first cohort. Typing coverage differed by locus: A, B, C, DRB1 and DQB1 were typed in about 620-640 donors, DQA1 in roughly 510, DPA1 in 600 to 610, and DPB1 in 450 to 480. Of the roughly 430 genotyped donors, roughly 85% fell in the genetic ancestry cluster associated with self-reported Caucasian donors. In a later genetic analysis, genome-wide SNP genotypes for about three fifths of the 666 donors were used, and that subset was treated as a discovery cohort. Both class I and class II loci were covered by HLA typing, at four-digit resolution. The aim of the study was to test whether cataloging public T cell receptors could identify signatures of past pathogen exposure. The later analysis used no new phenotypic data to find candidate immune exposures, relying instead on TCR beta sequences and their occurrence across donors. The T cell repertoires of 666 subjects were profiled by immunosequencing and related to cytomegalovirus serostatus. Summary of the overall study and its limitations: Immune exposure information for the cohort was limited to CMV serostatus. A total of about 180 TCR beta chains were listed by the study as associated with cytomegalovirus. According to a later analysis, TCR association rates differed among HLA loci, with DRB1 alleles showing the most associated TCRs and HLA-C alleles showing the fewest. Across donors, most TCR sequences were observed very rarely, whereas some public TCRs were present in many individuals. Three of the identified cytomegalovirus-associated TCR beta chains were confirmed in vitro to be specific for cytomegalovirus antigens. Approximately 18 rarely observed V segments, including chromosome 9 orphons, were excluded from the earlier analysis of several hundred of the donors because counts were too low. Because HLA typing was unavailable for some donors at each locus, only the typed subset was used in association tests. In a later analysis, most CMV-associated TCR beta chains were found to appear HLA-restricted, with HLA associations seemingly driven largely by CMV exposure. In a later analysis, HLA-associated TCR beta chains showed more clonal expansion and lower generation probabilities than non-associated chains that were equally common. Compared with the approximately 720-donor mean, donors in an Asian-associated ancestry cluster had fewer N-insertions in productive TCRs, according to a later genetic analysis. In a later analysis, around 17,000 TCR beta sequences were associated with specific HLA alleles at a false discovery rate of 0.05. The classifier was reported to diagnose cytomegalovirus status with high specificity and sensitivity in both the original cohort and the validation cohort. A further reported finding was that TCR beta sequences accurately predicted the HLA-A and HLA-B alleles for most subjects in the first cohort. Assigning TCR associations to individual alleles was difficult when HLA alleles, especially DR and DQ, strongly co-occurred. Presence/absence analyses assumed roughly uniform sequencing depth across donors, an assumption that may not hold. According to the authors, the approach could potentially be generalized to other disease states and immunological phenotypes. Several of the top co-occurrence clusters appeared to be linked to parvovirus B19, influenza, CMV and Epstein-Barr virus, according to a later analysis. Broadly in line with IMGT annotations, most TCR beta V segments showed up in productive rearrangements about 87% or about 30% of the time in an earlier analysis of several hundred of the donors. Some IMGT-functional V segments, including TRBV6-2 and TRBV6-3, could not be told apart with the 87-base-pair reads, so those segments were excluded. In a later genetic analysis, a missense DCLRE1C variant was associated with V-gene and J-gene trimming of TCR beta chains, and the association was replicated in an independent cohort. Correlated functional status among segregating V segments might reflect linkage disequilibrium, but an unknown experimental factor could not be ruled out. A group of highly shared sequence variants was considered likely to be a technical artifact of the sequencing pipeline. This cohort had only TCR beta chains sequenced, and the lack of alpha or paired-chain data limited which features could be detected.

The cohort consisted of 666 healthy bone marrow donors. All cohort members were sampled while nominally healthy, although unrecorded immune exposures were likely present. The donor tested CMV seronegative and was one of the 352 seronegative cohort members. Each donor provided a peripheral blood sample, and peripheral blood mononuclear cells were used for TCR beta sequencing. Genomic DNA was extracted from the blood cell samples with the Qiagen DNeasy Blood Extraction Kit. The library was made by the immunoSEQ multiplex PCR assay. For the multiplex PCR, a mixture combining 60 forward primers for TCR Vbeta segments and 13 reverse primers for TCR Jbeta segments was used. A multiplex PCR assay on genomic DNA amplified the CDR3 region of rearranged TCR beta genes. Amplified TCR beta libraries were sequenced as 87-base-pair reads on the Illumina HiSeq System. Concerning the study's data processing: A later analysis counted 65 million to 90 million unique TCR beta chains across the 640 or so repertoires, and 10 million to 11 million of these chains were shared by at least two donors. Raw reads were error-corrected and collapsed into unique sequences by a nearest-neighbor algorithm in which closely related sequences were merged to remove PCR and sequencing errors. CDR3 sequences were aligned to IMGT reference sequences to assign V, D and J gene segments. For a sequence to be retained, at least a six-nucleotide match to both a V gene segment and a J gene segment was required. A rearrangement was called productive if the CDR3 had no stop codons and remained in frame with V and J, and every other rearrangement was called non-productive. Following IMGT convention, CDR3 was defined as the stretch from the second conserved V-encoded cysteine to the conserved J-encoded phenylalanine. In an earlier analysis of around 570 of the donors, sequences lacking an unambiguous match to a single V gene segment were excluded. In an earlier analysis of 450 to 700 of the donors, V segments were called functional above 56.7% productive rearrangements and were called segregating when the between-donor standard deviation exceeded 5%. A statistical classification framework was built for diagnosing cytomegalovirus status from the catalog of TCR beta chain sequences. A later analysis assigned V and J genes by comparing TCR nucleotide sequences with IMGT/GENE-DB human TR gene sequences. In a later analysis, CDR3 sequences and most-parsimonious VDJ recombination scenarios were assigned using the TCRdist pipeline. In a later analysis, each TCR beta chain was defined by its CDR3 amino acid sequence together with its V-gene family, and reads lacking a unique V-gene family were excluded. A later analysis removed 550 to 700 highly shared, low-generation-probability nucleotide sequences to deal with suspected cross-contamination and a sequencing artifact. In a later analysis, a clonal expansion index was calculated for each public chain from normalized within-repertoire ranks of inferred template counts. Generation probabilities in a later analysis came from a VDJ recombination model fitted to out-of-frame rearrangements, and those results were checked against IGoR. Hypergeometric tests were used in a later analysis to score TCR-TCR, TCR-HLA and TCR-CMV co-occurrence, with a repertoire-size bias correction applied to the TCR pairs. To estimate false discovery rates, a later analysis permuted the HLA or CMV assignments 20 times. In a later analysis, co-occurring TCRs were grouped using DBSCAN, and TCRdist sequence similarity was added for clustering within HLA-allele-positive subsets. Repertoires with fewer than 30,000 or more than 120,000 public chains were left out of co-occurrence clustering, as were about 5 repertoires with anomalous nucleotide sharing. TCRdb mirrors the immuneACCESS table, restricted to in-frame sequences. Some clones are absent from its copies; in checked studies, under half trace to an unresolved V gene, and the reason for the others is unknown. V and J calls plus clone size are reproduced from that table; the DNA served to infer D and trimming. This sample has about 150,000 clones in its table, and approximately 80% of those were observed once. 2.5% to 3.5% of the sample lies in the top ten.

Trimming at the junction amounts to 4 bases on V and 2 bases on J, and the germline ends lie 12 bases apart. The CDR1 and CDR2 encoded by the germline V gene are MNHNS and SASEGT. Including the terminal cysteine and phenylalanine, the CDR3 comprises 14 residues. Only CDR3 DNA remains: 42 bases, in frame from the first base. The chain is assembled from TRBV6-1 and TRBJ2-7; the best D guess is TRBD2, with 6 bases matching. The receptor was isolated from a male donor in good health and CMV-seronegative. Sequencing was done on a sample of PBMCs. In nucleotides, the sequence is TGTGCCAGCAGTGCCGACGGGGGACCCTACGAGCAGTACTTC. Its translation reads: CASSADGGPYEQYF.